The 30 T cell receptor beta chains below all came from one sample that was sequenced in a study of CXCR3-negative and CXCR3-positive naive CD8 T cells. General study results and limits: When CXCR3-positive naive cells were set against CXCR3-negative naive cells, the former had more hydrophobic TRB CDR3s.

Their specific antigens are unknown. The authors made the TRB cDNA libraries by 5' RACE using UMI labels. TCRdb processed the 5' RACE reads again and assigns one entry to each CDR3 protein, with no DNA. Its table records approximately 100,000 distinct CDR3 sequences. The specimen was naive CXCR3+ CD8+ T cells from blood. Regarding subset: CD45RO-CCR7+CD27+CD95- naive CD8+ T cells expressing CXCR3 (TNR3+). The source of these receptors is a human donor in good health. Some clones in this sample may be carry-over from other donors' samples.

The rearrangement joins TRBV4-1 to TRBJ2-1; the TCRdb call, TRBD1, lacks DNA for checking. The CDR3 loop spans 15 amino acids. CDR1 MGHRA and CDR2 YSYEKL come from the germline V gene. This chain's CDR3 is CASSQEHRGYNEQFF.

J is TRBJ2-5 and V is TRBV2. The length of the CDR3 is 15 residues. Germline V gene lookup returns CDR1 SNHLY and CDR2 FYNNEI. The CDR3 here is CASSDVERFTETQYF.

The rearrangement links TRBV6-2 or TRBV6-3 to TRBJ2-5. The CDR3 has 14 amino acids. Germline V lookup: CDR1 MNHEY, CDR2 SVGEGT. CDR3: CASSYTGIQETQYF.

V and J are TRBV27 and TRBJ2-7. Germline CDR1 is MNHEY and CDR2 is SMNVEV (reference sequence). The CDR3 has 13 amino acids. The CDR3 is CASSLSPAYEQYF.

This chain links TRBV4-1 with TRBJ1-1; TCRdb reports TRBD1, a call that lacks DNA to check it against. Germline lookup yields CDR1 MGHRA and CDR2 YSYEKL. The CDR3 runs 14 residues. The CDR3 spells CASSPPGSVTEAFF.

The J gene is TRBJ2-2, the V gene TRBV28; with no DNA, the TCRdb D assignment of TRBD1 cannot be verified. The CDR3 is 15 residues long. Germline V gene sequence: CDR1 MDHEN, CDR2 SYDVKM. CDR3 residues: CASYWGQGATGELFF.

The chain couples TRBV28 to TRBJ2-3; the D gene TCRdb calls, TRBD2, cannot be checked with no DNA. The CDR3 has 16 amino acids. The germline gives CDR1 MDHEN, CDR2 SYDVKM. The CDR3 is CASSLLLAGGADTQYF.

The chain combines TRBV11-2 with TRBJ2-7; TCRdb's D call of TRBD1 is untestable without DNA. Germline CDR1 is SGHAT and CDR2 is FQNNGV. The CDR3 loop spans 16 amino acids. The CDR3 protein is CASSPRSETGAYEQYF.

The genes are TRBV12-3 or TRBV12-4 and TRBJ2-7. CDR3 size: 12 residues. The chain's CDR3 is CASTQTPYEQYF.

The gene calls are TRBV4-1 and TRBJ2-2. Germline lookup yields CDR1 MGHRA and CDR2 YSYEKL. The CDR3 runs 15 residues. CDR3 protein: CASIWGPSNTGELFF.

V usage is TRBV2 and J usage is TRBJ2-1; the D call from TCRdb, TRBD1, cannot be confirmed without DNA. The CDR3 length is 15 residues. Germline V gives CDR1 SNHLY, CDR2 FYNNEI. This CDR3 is CASRETGAYYNEQFF.

Here the CDR3 reads CASSWTSGRGELFF. The chain uses TRBV28 and TRBJ2-2; the D call of TRBD2 rests on TCRdb alone, since no DNA is present to check it. The germline CDR1 and CDR2 sequences are MDHEN and SYDVKM. The CDR3 sequence is 14 residues long.

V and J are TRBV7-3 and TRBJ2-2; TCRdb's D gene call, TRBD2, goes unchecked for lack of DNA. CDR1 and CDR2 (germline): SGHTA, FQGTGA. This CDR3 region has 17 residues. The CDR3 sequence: CASSLSGRDSNTGELFF. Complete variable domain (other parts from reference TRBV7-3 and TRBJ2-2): GAGVSQTPSNKVTEKGKYVELRCDPISGHTALYWYRQSLGQGPEFLIYFQGTGAADDSGLPNDRFFAVRPEGSVSTLKIQRTERGDSAVYLCASSLSGRDSNTGELFFGEGSRLTVL.

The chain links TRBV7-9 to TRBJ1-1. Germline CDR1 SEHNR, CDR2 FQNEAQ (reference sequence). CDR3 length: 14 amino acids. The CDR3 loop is CASSFPGVGTEAFF.

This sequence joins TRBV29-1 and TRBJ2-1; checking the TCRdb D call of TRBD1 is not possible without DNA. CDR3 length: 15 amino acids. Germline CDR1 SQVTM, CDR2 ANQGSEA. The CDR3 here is CSVGWGTENYNEQFF.

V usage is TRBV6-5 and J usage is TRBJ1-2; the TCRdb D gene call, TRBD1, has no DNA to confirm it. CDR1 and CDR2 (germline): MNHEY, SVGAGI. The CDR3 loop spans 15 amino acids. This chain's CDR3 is CASSSPTGTGPGYTF.

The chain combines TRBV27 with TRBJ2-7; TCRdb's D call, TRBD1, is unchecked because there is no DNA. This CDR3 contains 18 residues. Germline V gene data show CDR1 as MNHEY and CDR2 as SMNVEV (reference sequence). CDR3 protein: CASSPTPLAGTGTYEQYF.

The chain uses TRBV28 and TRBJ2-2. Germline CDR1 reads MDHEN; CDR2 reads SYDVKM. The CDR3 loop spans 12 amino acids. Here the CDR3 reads CASSQNTGELFF.

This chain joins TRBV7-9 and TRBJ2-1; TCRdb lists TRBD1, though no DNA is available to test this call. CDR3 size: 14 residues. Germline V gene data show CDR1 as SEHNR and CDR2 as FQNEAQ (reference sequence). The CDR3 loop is CASSQGQGNNEQFF.

The CDR3: CASSLPGQGRGGTDTQYF. The chain carries TRBV6-5 and TRBJ2-3; the TCRdb call, TRBD1, lacks DNA for checking. The CDR3 covers 18 residues. The V gene's germline CDR1 is MNHEY and CDR2 SVGAGI.

CDR3 sequence: CSVEDGRGLLYEQYF. The rearrangement links TRBV29-1 to TRBJ2-7; the TCRdb call, TRBD2, lacks DNA for checking. This CDR3 has 15 residues. Germline CDR1 reads SQVTM; CDR2 reads ANQGSEA.

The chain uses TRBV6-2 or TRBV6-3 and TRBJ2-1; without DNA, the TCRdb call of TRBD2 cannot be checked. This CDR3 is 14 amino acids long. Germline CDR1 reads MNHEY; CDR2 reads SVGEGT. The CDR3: CASSSRGPPNEQFF.

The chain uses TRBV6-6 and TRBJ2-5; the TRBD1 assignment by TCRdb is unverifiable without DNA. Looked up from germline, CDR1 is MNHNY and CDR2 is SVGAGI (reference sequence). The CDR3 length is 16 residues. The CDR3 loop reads CASSYPWTGGEETQYF.

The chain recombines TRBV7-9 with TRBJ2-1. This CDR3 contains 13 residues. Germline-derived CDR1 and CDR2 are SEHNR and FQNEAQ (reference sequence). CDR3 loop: CASVRGSYNEQFF.

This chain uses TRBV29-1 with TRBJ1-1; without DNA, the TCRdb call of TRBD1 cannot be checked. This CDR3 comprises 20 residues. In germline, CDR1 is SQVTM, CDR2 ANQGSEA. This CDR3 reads CSVEVYLTNMGHRGHTEAFF. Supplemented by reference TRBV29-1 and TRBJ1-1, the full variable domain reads SAVISQKPSRDICQRGTSLTIQCQVDSQVTMMFWYRQQPGQSLTLIATANQGSEATYESGFVIDKFPISRPNLTFSTLTVSNMSPEDSSIYLCSVEVYLTNMGHRGHTEAFFGQGTRLTVV.

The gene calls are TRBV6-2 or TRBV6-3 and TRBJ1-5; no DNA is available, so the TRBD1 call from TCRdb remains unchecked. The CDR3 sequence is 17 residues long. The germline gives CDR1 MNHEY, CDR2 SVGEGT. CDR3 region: CASSYGRQGQSNQPQHF.

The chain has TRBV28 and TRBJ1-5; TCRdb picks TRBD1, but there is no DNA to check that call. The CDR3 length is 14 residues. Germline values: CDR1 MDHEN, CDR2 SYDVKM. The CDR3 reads CASNHRSGGMPQHF.

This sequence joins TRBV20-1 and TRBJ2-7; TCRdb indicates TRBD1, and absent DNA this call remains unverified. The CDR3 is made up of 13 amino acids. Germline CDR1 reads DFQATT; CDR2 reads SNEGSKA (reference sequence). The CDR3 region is CSASLRQIYEQYF.

CDR3 protein: CASSQDPEGNYGYTF. The chain has TRBV4-1 and TRBJ1-2; lacking DNA, the TRBD1 call made by TCRdb goes unchecked. Germline-derived CDR1 and CDR2 are MGHRA and YSYEKL. The CDR3 spans 15 residues.

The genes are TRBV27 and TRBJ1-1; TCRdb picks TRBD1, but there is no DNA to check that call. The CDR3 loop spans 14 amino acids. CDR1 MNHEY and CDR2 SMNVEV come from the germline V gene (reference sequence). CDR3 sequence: CASSFGQGAREAFF.